Sequencing of this T cell receptor beta chain was carried out in a study of OX40 agonist ivuxolimab in advanced cancers. Study background: Every patient in dose escalation had hepatocellular carcinoma, melanoma, renal cell or head and neck cancer.

Assay used: immunoSEQ multiplex PCR; TCRdb lists only in-frame clones, some missing. Of about 76,000 clones listed, approximately 83% are singletons. The sample was CD4+ or CD8+ T cells sorted from blood, taken in a trial of the OX40 agonist ivuxolimab. The sequence was collected from an adult with an advanced solid tumor such as melanoma, head and neck, liver or kidney cancer.

CDR3 sequence (DNA): TGTGCCAGCAGTTCCGATGCTTTCCTCCAAGAGACCCAGTACTTC. Amino acid sequence: CASSSDAFLQETQYF. V is TRBV27 and J is TRBJ2-5; D is undetermined. The ends were cut back, 4 bases at V and 1 base at J, with 13 bases in the middle. The germline CDR1 and CDR2 sequences are MNHEY and SMNVEV (reference sequence). The CDR3 consists of 15 residues.